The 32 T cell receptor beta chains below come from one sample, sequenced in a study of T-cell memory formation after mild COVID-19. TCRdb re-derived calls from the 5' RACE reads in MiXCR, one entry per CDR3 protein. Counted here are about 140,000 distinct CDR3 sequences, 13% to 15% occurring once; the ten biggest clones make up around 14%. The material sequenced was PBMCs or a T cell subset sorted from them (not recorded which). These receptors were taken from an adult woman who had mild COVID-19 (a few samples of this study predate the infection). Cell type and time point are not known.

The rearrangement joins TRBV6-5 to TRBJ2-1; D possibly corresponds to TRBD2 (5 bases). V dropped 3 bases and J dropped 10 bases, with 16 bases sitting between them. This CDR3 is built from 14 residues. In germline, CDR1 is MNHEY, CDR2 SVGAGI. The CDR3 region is CASSYRTGSREQFF. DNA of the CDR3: TGTGCCAGCAGTTATCGGACGGGGAGCAGGGAGCAGTTCTTC.

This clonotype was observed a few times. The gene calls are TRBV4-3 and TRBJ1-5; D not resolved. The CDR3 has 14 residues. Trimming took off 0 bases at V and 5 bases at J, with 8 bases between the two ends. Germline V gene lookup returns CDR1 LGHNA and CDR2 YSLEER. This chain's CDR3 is CASSQDRRDQPQHF. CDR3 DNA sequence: TGCGCCAGCAGCCAAGATCGAAGGGATCAGCCCCAGCATTTT.

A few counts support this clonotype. The CDR3 loop reads CARTGGGDNQPQHF. The CDR3 nucleotides read TGCGCCAGGACTGGCGGAGGGGACAATCAGCCCCAGCATTTT. The chain uses TRBV4-1 and TRBJ1-5; D possibly corresponds to TRBD1 (5 bases). The V end lost 9 bases, the J end lost 3 bases, and 15 bases lay between the germline ends. The CDR3 length is 14 residues. CDR1 MGHRA and CDR2 YSYEKL come from the germline V gene.

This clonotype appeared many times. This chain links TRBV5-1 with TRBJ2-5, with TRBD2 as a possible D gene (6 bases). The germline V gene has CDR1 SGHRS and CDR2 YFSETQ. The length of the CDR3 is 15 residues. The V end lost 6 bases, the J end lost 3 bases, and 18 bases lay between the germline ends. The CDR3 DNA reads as TGCGCCAGCAATATCGACGGGACTCAGGAAGAGACCCAGTACTTC. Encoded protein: CASNIDGTQEETQYF. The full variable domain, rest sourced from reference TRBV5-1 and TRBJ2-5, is KAGVTQTPRYLIKTRGQQVTLSCSPISGHRSVSWYQQTPGQGLQFLFEYFSETQRNKGNFPGRFSGRQFSNSRSEMNVSTLELGDSALYLCASNIDGTQEETQYFGPGTRLLVL.

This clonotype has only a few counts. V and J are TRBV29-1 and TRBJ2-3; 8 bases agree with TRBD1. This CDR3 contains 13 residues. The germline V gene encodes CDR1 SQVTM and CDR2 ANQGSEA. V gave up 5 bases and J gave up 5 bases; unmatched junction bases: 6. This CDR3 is CSVKTGVGDTQYF. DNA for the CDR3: TGCAGCGTTAAGACAGGGGTGGGAGATACGCAGTATTTT.

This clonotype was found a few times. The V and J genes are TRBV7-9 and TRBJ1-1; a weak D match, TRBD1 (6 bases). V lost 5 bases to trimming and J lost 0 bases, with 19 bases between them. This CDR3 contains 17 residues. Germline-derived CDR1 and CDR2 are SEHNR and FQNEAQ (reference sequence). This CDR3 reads CASSNQDSPLLNTEAFF. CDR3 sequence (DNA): TGTGCCAGCAGCAACCAGGACAGCCCCCTTCTGAACACTGAAGCTTTCTTT.

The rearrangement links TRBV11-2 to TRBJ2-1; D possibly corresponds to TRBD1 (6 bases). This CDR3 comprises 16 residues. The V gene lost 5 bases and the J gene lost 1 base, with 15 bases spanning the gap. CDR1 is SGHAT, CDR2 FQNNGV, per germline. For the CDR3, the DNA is TGTGCCAGCAGCGCCAGGGGCGGGTTTTCCTACAATGAGCAGTTCTTC. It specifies CASSARGGFSYNEQFF.

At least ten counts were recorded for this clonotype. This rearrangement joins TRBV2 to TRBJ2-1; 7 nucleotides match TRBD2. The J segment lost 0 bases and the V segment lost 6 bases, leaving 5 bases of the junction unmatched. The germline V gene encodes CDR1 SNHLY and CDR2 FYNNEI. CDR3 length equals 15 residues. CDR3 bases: TGTGCCAGCAGCGAGCGGGAAAGCTCCTACAATGAGCAGTTCTTC. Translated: CASSERESSYNEQFF.

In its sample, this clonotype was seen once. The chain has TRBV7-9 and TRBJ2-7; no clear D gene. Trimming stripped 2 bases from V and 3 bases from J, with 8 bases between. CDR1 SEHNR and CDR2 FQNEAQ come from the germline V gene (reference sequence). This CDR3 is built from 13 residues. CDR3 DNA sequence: TGTGCCAGCAGCTTATCACAGAACTACGAGCAGTACGTC. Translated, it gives CASSLSQNYEQYV.

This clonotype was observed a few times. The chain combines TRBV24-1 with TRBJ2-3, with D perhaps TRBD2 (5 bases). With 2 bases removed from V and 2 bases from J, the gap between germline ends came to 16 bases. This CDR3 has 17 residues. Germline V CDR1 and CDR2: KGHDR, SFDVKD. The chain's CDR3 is CATSDSGLPLPTDTQYF. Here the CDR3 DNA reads TGTGCCACCAGTGATTCCGGACTCCCACTCCCCACAGATACGCAGTATTTT.

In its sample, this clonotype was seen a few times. The CDR3 region is CASSQDSELAGSETQYF. In DNA, the CDR3 is TGCGCCAGCAGCCAAGACTCGGAACTAGCGGGGTCAGAGACCCAGTACTTC. The chain couples TRBV4-1 to TRBJ2-5; 10 bases fit TRBD2. This CDR3 region has 17 residues. V shed 0 bases and J 4 bases; nucleotides not matched to a gene: 8. Germline V gene lookup returns CDR1 MGHRA and CDR2 YSYEKL.

The CDR3 DNA reads TGTGCCAGCAGCCAATCTAGCGGGAGGATAGCAGATACGCAGTATTTT. Translating it yields CASSQSSGRIADTQYF. This sequence joins TRBV7-9 and TRBJ2-3; 11 bases agree with TRBD2. Trimming cost V 5 bases and J 4 bases; bases outside gene matches: 8. This CDR3 has 16 residues. Germline-derived CDR1 and CDR2 are SEHNR and FQNEAQ (reference sequence).

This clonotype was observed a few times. The CDR3 here is CASRPGLAVTYEQYF. The CDR3 region has the DNA TGTGCCAGCAGGCCAGGACTAGCGGTAACCTACGAGCAGTACTTC. The V call is TRBV12-3 or TRBV12-4, the J call TRBJ2-7; 10 nucleotides match TRBD2. With 6 bases clipped from V and 2 bases from J, the junction kept 7 bases outside the gene matches. The CDR3 contains 15 residues.

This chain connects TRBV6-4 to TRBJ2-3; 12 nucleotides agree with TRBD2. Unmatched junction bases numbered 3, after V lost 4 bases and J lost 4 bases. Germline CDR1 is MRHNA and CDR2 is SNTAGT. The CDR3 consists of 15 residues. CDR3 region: CASSATSGGSDTQYF. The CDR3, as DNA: TGTGCCAGCAGTGCGACTAGCGGGGGATCAGATACGCAGTATTTT.

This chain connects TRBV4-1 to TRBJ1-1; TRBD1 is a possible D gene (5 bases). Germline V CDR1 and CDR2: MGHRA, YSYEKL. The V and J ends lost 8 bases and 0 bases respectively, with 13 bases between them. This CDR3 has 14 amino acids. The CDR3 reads CASARAGMNTEAFF. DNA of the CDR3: TGCGCCAGCGCCAGGGCGGGGATGAACACTGAAGCTTTCTTT.

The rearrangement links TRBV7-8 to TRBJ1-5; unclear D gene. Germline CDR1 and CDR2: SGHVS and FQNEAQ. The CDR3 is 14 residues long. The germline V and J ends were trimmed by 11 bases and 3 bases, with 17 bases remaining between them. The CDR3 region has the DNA TGTGCCTCGAAGTTCGGCAGGATCAATCAGCCCCAGCATTTT. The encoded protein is CASKFGRINQPQHF.

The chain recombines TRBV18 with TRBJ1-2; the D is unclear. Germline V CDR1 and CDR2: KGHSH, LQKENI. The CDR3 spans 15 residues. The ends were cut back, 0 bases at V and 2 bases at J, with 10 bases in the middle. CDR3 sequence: CASSPPTLLNYGYTF. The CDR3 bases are TGTGCCAGCTCACCACCGACACTATTAAACTATGGCTACACCTTC. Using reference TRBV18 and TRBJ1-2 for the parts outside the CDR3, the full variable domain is NAGVMQNPRHLVRRRGQEARLRCSPMKGHSHVYWYRQLPEEGLKFMVYLQKENIIDESGMPKERFSAEFPKEGPSILRIQQVVRGDSAAYFCASSPPTLLNYGYTFGSGTRLTVV.

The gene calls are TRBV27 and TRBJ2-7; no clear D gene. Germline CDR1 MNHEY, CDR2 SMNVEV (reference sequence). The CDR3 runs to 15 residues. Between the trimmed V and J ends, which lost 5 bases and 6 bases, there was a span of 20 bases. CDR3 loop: CASSEDPWSVSEQYF. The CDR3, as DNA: TGTGCCAGCAGTGAAGACCCGTGGAGTGTGTCCGAGCAGTACTTC.

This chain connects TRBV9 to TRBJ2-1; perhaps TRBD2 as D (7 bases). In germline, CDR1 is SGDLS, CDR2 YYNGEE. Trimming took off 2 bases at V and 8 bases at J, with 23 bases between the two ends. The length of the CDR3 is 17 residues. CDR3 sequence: CASSVTSGGGQLDEQFF. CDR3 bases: TGTGCCAGCAGCGTCACCTCAGGCGGGGGCCAGTTGGATGAGCAGTTCTTC.

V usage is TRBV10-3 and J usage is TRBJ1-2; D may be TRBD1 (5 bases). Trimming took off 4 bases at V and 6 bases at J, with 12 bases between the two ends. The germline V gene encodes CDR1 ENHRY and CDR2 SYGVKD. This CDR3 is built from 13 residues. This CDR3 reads CAISAGTWDGYTF. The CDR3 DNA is TGTGCCATCAGTGCCGGGACCTGGGATGGCTACACCTTC.

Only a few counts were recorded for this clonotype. CDR3 in DNA: TGTGCCAGTAGTCCGACTAGCGGGAGGTCTTTTGCCAGGGATACGCAGTATTTT. The encoded protein is CASSPTSGRSFARDTQYF. The chain carries TRBV19 and TRBJ2-3; 13 nucleotides agree with TRBD2. The germline gives CDR1 LNHDA, CDR2 SQIVND (reference sequence). The ends lost 5 bases at V and 6 bases at J; junction bases unmatched: 14. The CDR3 spans 18 residues.

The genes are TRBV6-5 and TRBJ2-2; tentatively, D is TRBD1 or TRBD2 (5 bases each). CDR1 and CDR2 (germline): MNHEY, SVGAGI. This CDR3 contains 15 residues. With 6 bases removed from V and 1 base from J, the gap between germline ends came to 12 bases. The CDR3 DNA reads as TGTGCCAGCAGCTATGGGGACGGGAACACCGGGGAGCTGTTTTTT. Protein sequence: CASSYGDGNTGELFF.

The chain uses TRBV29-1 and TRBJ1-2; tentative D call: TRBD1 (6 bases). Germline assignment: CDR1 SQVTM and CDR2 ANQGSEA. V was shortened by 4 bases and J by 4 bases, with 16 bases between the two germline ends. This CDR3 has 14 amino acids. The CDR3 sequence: CSVGHNRDGYGYTF. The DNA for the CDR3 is TGCAGCGTTGGACACAACAGGGACGGCTATGGCTACACCTTC.

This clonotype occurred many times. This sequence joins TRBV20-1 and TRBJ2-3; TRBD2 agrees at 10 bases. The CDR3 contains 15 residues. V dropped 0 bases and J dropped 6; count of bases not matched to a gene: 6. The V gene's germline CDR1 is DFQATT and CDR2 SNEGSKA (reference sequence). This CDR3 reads CSARDTVAGGDTQYF. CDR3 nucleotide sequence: TGCAGTGCTAGAGATACGGTAGCGGGAGGCGATACGCAGTATTTT.

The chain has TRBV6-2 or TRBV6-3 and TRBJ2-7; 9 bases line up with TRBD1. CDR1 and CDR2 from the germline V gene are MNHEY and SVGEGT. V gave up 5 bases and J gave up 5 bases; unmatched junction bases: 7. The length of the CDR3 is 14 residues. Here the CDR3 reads CASSTGTGYHEQYF. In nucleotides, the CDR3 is TGTGCCAGCAGTACCGGGACAGGGTACCACGAGCAGTACTTC.

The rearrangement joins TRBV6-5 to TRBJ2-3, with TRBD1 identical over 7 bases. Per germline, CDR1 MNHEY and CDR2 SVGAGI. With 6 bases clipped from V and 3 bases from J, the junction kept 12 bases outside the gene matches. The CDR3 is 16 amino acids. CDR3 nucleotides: TGTGCCAGCAGCACGCGAGCCGGGACAGAGACAGATACGCAGTATTTT. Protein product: CASSTRAGTETDTQYF.

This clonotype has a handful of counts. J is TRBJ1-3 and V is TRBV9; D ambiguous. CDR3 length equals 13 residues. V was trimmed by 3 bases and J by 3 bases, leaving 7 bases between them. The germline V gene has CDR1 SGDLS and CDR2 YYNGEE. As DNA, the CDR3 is TGTGCCAGCAGCGGATCATATGGAAACACCATATATTTT. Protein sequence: CASSGSYGNTIYF.

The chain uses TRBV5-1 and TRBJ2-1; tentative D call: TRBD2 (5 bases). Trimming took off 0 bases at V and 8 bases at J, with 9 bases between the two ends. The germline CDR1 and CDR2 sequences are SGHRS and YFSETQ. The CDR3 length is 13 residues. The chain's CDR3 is CASSLDLAYEQFF. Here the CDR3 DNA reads TGCGCCAGCAGCTTGGATCTAGCATATGAGCAGTTCTTC. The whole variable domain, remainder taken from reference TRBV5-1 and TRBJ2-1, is KAGVTQTPRYLIKTRGQQVTLSCSPISGHRSVSWYQQTPGQGLQFLFEYFSETQRNKGNFPGRFSGRQFSNSRSEMNVSTLELGDSALYLCASSLDLAYEQFFGPGTRLTVL.

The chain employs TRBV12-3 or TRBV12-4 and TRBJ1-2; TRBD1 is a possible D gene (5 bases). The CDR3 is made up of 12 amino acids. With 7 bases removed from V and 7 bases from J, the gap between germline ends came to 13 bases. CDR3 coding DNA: TGTGCCAGCACCTACGGGGGGACTGGCTACACCTTC. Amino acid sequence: CASTYGGTGYTF.

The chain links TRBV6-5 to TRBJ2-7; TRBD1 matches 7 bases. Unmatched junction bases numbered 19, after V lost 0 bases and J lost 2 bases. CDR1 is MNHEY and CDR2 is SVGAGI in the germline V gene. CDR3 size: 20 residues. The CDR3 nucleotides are TGTGCCAGCAGTTACTCGTCCTATGGAGTGTCGAGGGACAGACCCTACGAGCAGTACTTC. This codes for CASSYSSYGVSRDRPYEQYF.

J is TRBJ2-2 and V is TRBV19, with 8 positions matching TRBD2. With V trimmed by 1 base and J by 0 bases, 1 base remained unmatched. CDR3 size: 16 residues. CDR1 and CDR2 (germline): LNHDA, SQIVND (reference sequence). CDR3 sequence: CASSIGGLANTGELFF. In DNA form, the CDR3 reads TGTGCCAGTAGTATAGGGGGACTAGCGAACACCGGGGAGCTGTTTTTT.

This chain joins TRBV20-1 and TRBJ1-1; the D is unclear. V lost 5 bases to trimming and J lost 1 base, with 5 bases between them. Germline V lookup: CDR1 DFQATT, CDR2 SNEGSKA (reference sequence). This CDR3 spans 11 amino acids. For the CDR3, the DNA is TGCAGTGCTTCCGGGAACACTGAAGCTTTCTTT. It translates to CSASGNTEAFF.